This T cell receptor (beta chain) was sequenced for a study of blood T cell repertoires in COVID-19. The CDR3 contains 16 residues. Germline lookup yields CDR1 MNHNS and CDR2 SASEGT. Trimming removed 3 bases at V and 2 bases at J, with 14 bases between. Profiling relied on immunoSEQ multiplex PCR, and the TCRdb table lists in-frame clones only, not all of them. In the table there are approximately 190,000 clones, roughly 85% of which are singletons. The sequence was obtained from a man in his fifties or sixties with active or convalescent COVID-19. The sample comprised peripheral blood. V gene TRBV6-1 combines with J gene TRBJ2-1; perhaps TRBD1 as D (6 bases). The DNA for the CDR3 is TGTGCCAGCAGTGATTCGGACAGTCCTCCCTACAATGAGCAGTTCTTC. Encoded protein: CASSDSDSPPYNEQFF.